The 20 T cell receptor beta chains in this list originate from one sample, sequenced in a study of vaccination effects on CD4 cells after COVID-19. The antigens for these receptors are not known. Profiled with immunoSEQ multiplex PCR; TCRdb holds only in-frame clones, not every one. The sample holds more than 40,000 clones, 77% seen once. Antigen-specific CD4+ T cells were expanded (with viral peptide pools) by the ViraFEST assay ahead of sequencing. After roughly 11 days in culture, the CD4+ T cells were isolated. Testing of the vaccine recipients showed negative nucleocapsid antibodies and no prior SARS-CoV-2 infection. The material was CD4+ T cells from PBMCs cultured with HCoV-NL63 spike peptides, obtained before COVID-19 vaccination. The origin of the receptors is a human donor who received a COVID-19 vaccine.

The chain carries TRBV7-3 and TRBJ2-2; maybe TRBD2 (6 bases). The CDR3 loop spans 18 amino acids. V dropped 4 bases and J dropped 1 base, with 19 bases sitting between them. Germline assignment: CDR1 SGHTA and CDR2 FQGTGA. The CDR3 protein is CASSYYLRGSGNTGELFF. CDR3 in DNA: TGTGCCAGCAGCTATTACCTCCGGGGTAGCGGGAACACCGGGGAGCTGTTTTTT.

The V gene is TRBV5-1, the J gene TRBJ2-1; D unresolved. The V and J ends lost 0 bases and 10 bases respectively, with 11 bases between them. The CDR3 has 13 residues. The germline gives CDR1 SGHRS, CDR2 YFSETQ. CDR3 sequence (DNA): TGCGCCAGCAGCTTGGAGTTATTGACGGAGCAGTTCTTC. Translation: CASSLELLTEQFF. Looking up the rest from reference TRBV5-1 and TRBJ2-1 gives the full variable domain: KAGVTQTPRYLIKTRGQQVTLSCSPISGHRSVSWYQQTPGQGLQFLFEYFSETQRNKGNFPGRFSGRQFSNSRSEMNVSTLELGDSALYLCASSLELLTEQFFGPGTRLTVL.

V gene TRBV7-2 combines with J gene TRBJ2-1; 7 nucleotides line up with TRBD2. The CDR3 has 16 residues. CDR1 is SGHTA, CDR2 FQGNSA, per germline. V was pared by 5 bases and J by 4 bases, with 11 bases of the junction left unmatched. CDR3 sequence: CASSAIGGWTYNEQFF. In DNA, the CDR3 is TGTGCCAGCAGCGCAATCGGGGGGTGGACATACAATGAGCAGTTCTTC. Full variable domain (missing parts from reference TRBV7-2 and TRBJ2-1): GAGVSQSPSNKVTEKGKDVELRCDPISGHTALYWYRQSLGQGLEFLIYFQGNSAPDKSGLPSDRFSAERTGGSVSTLTIQRTQQEDSAVYLCASSAIGGWTYNEQFFGPGTRLTVL.

With regard to this clone: An end of the junction differs from the germline gene, which may be a read error. The chain employs TRBV3-1 (or the pseudogene TRBV3-2) and TRBJ2-5; D gene uncertain. CDR3 length equals 10 residues. Looked up from germline, CDR1 is LGHDT and CDR2 is YNNKEL (reference sequence). The CDR3: CASSQKTQYF. The CDR3 nucleotides read TGTGCCAGCAGCCAAAAGACCCAGTACTTC.

This clone was seen more than once but under ten times. The chain recombines TRBV21-1 with TRBJ2-7; the table calls TRBD1, which could not be checked here. TRBV21-1 is a documented pseudogene. The CDR3 runs 14 residues. Here the CDR3 DNA reads TGTGCCAGAAGACAGGGGGCTAGACCCTACGAGCAGTACGTC. Residues: CARRQGARPYEQYV.

V is TRBV5-1 and J is TRBJ2-5; TRBD2 matches at 12 bases. J lost 3 bases, V lost 0 bases, and 0 bases had no gene match. This CDR3 is 15 amino acids long. The V gene's germline CDR1 is SGHRS and CDR2 YFSETQ. The CDR3 here is CASSLASGGEETQYF. The CDR3 region has the DNA TGCGCCAGCAGCTTGGCTAGCGGGGGGGAAGAGACCCAGTACTTC. Using reference TRBV5-1 and TRBJ2-5 for the parts outside the CDR3, the full variable domain is KAGVTQTPRYLIKTRGQQVTLSCSPISGHRSVSWYQQTPGQGLQFLFEYFSETQRNKGNFPGRFSGRQFSNSRSEMNVSTLELGDSALYLCASSLASGGEETQYFGPGTRLLVL.

The chain combines TRBV7-2 with TRBJ2-3, with 7 bases identical to TRBD1. Germline values: CDR1 SGHTA, CDR2 FQGNSA. Trimming cost V 5 bases and J 1 base; bases outside gene matches: 3. This CDR3 spans 14 amino acids. This CDR3 reads CASSVDRGTDTQYF. The CDR3 region has the DNA TGTGCCAGCAGCGTTGACAGGGGCACAGATACGCAGTATTTT.

The chain is built from TRBV5-6 and TRBJ2-1; D is possibly TRBD1 (6 bases). This CDR3 is 17 amino acids long. V lost 0 bases and J 5 bases, leaving 18 bases between the germline ends. In germline, CDR1 is SGHDT, CDR2 YYEEEE. CDR3 in DNA: TGTGCCAGCAGCTTGGTTGTTCTGCAGGGGTTGAACAATGAGCAGTTCTTC. It encodes CASSLVVLQGLNNEQFF.

The CDR3, as DNA: TGCGCCAGCAGCTTGGCCGTGGGACAGAGCACAGATACGCAGTATTTT. This translates into CASSLAVGQSTDTQYF. The V call is TRBV5-1, the J call TRBJ2-3; 7 bases are a match to TRBD1. The V segment lost 0 bases and the J segment 0 bases; nucleotides outside the gene matches: 4. Germline V lookup: CDR1 SGHRS, CDR2 YFSETQ. This CDR3 is 16 amino acids long.

The chain uses TRBV30 and TRBJ1-5, with a weak D call TRBD1 (5 bases). The CDR3 spans 15 residues. Germline CDR1 GTSNPN, CDR2 SVGIG (reference sequence). The ends were cut back, 1 base at V and 4 bases at J, with 14 bases in the middle. DNA of the CDR3: TGTGCCTGGAGTGCCGAACCGGGACGGAATCAGCCCCAGCATTTT. This translates into CAWSAEPGRNQPQHF.

The chain combines TRBV5-1 with TRBJ2-3, with D possibly called TRBD1 or TRBD2 (5 bases each). V was trimmed by 4 bases and J by 0 bases, leaving 15 bases between them. The CDR3 is 16 residues long. Germline CDR1 reads SGHRS; CDR2 reads YFSETQ. CDR3 protein: CASSRLRDRSTDTQYF. In DNA, the CDR3 is TGCGCCAGCAGCCGTCTGAGGGACCGTAGCACAGATACGCAGTATTTT.

The chain is built from TRBV28 and TRBJ1-5; 9 bases map to TRBD1. J was trimmed by 6 bases and V by 2 bases; bases with no gene match: 5. Germline V gene lookup returns CDR1 MDHEN and CDR2 SYDVKM. The CDR3 sequence is 15 residues long. CDR3 loop: CASSLKTGGPQPQHF. The CDR3 nucleotides are TGTGCCAGCAGTTTAAAGACAGGGGGTCCTCAGCCCCAGCATTTT.

This chain connects TRBV2 to TRBJ1-4, with TRBD1 matching 7 bases. Looked up from germline, CDR1 is SNHLY and CDR2 is FYNNEI. The CDR3 runs to 15 residues. The V and J ends lost 4 bases and 4 bases, in that order; junction bases with no gene match: 6. This CDR3 is CASSVFGTDNEKLFF. DNA for the CDR3: TGTGCCAGCAGTGTTTTTGGGACAGATAATGAAAAACTGTTTTTT.

This chain links TRBV7-2 with TRBJ2-5; D gene unclear. CDR1 is SGHTA and CDR2 is FQGNSA in the germline V gene. Trimming removed 0 bases from V and 5 bases from J, with 10 bases in between. The CDR3 is made up of 14 amino acids. The CDR3 coding sequence is TGTGCCAGCAGCTTAGCTGGGGATAGGGAGACCCAGTACTTC. It translates to CASSLAGDRETQYF.

The chain couples TRBV6-2 or TRBV6-3 to TRBJ1-5, with D unresolved. V was trimmed by 2 bases and J by 7 bases, leaving 9 bases between them. This CDR3 is built from 13 residues. Germline CDR1 reads MNHEY; CDR2 reads SVGEGT. CDR3: CASSYTGNQPQHF. For the CDR3, the DNA is TGTGCCAGCAGTTACACGGGGAACCAGCCCCAGCATTTT.

This chain uses TRBV7-3 with TRBJ2-5; possibly TRBD2 for D (6 bases). CDR3 length: 15 amino acids. V lost 1 base and J lost 5, with 14 bases in between. Germline CDR1 SGHTA, CDR2 FQGTGA. CDR3 coding DNA: TGTGCCAGCAGCTTAAATGCCGGGGGTGGTGAGACCCAGTACTTC. This translates into CASSLNAGGGETQYF.

The chain couples TRBV28 to TRBJ1-1; TRBD1 is a possible D gene (6 bases). V gave up 3 bases and J gave up 6 bases, with 17 bases separating them. The V gene's germline CDR1 is MDHEN and CDR2 SYDVKM. This CDR3 has 15 amino acids. The CDR3 coding sequence is TGTGCCAGCAGTTTGTGGGAGGGGGTAGGCTCTGAAGCTTTCTTT. Translated: CASSLWEGVGSEAFF.

V is TRBV5-1 and J is TRBJ1-2; 11 nucleotides match TRBD1. This CDR3 region has 14 residues. V was clipped by 4 bases and J by 4 bases; unmatched bases: 3. Germline V CDR1 and CDR2: SGHRS, YFSETQ. CDR3 in DNA: TGCGCCAGCAGCCCCGGGACAGGGGGCTATGGCTACACCTTC. This codes for CASSPGTGGYGYTF.

The V call is TRBV5-1, the J call TRBJ1-5; D ambiguous. CDR3 size: 15 residues. V dropped 0 bases and J dropped 2 bases, with 9 bases sitting between them. Germline CDR1 reads SGHRS; CDR2 reads YFSETQ. CDR3 DNA: TGCGCCAGCAGCTTGGAGGACGGCCGCAATCAGCCCCAGCATTTT. Its protein is CASSLEDGRNQPQHF.

This clone was recorded a few times. The chain links TRBV11-2 to TRBJ2-2, with D uncertain. The CDR3 consists of 12 residues. V was clipped by 5 bases and J by 1 base, with 2 bases between them. CDR1 is SGHAT, CDR2 FQNNGV, per germline. The CDR3 loop reads CASSMNTGELFF. The CDR3 DNA reads TGTGCCAGCAGCATGAACACCGGGGAGCTGTTTTTT.